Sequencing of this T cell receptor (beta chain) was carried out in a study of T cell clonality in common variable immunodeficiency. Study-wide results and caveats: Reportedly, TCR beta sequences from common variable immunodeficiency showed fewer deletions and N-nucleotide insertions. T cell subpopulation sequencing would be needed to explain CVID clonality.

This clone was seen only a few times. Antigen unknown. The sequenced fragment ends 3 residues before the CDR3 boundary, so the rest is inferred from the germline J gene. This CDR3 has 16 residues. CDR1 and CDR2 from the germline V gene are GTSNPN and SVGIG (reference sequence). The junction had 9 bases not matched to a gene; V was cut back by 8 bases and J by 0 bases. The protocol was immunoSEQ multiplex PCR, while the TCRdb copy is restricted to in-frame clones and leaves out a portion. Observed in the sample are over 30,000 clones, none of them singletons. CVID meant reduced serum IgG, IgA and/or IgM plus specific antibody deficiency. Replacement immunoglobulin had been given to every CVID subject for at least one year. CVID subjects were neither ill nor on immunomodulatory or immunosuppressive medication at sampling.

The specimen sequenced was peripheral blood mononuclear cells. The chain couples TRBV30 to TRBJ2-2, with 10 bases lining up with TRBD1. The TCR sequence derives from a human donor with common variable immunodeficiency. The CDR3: CARKVGTGANTGELFF. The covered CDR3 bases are TGTGCCCGCAAGGTCGGGACAGGGGCGAACACCGGGGAG.